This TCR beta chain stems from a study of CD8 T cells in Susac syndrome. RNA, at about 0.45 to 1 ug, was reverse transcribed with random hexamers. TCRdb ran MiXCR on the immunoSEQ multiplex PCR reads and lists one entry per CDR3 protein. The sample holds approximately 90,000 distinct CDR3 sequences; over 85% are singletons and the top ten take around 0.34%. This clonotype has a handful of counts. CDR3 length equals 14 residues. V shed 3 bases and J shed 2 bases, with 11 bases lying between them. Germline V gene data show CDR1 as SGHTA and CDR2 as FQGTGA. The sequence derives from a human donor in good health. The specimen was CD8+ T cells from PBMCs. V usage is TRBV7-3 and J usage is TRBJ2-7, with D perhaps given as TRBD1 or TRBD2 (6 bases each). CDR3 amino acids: CASSFFGGPYEQYF. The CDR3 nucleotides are TGTGCCAGCAGCTTCTTCGGGGGCCCCTACGAGCAGTACTTC.